One sample yielded the 27 T cell receptor beta chains listed below, sequenced in a study of beta chain features in type 1 diabetes. Expressed TCRB transcripts were sequenced, since all the RNA that had been isolated was reverse transcribed. Clones were read by immunoSEQ multiplex PCR, and TCRdb kept only the in-frame ones, dropping some. The data hold more than 120,000 clones, with about 10% observed a single time. Material: naive CD4+ T cells from blood. The receptors derive from a man aged 18 to 30 in good health.

The V call is TRBV4-1, the J call TRBJ2-1; D might be TRBD1 (6 bases). Trimming cost V 4 bases and J 3 bases, with 16 bases left between them. The length of the CDR3 is 16 residues. Germline CDR1 reads MGHRA; CDR2 reads YSYEKL. The CDR3 here is CASSRIGAGDYNEQFF. DNA for the CDR3: TGCGCCAGCAGCCGTATAGGGGCAGGGGACTACAATGAGCAGTTCTTC.

The chain combines TRBV7-8 with TRBJ2-5; 8 bases line up with TRBD2. Losses at the gene ends were 3 bases for V and 0 bases for J; bases not matched to a gene: 3. This CDR3 region has 15 residues. Looked up from germline, CDR1 is SGHVS and CDR2 is FQNEAQ. CDR3 sequence reads: CASSFQRGHQETQYF. Written as DNA, the CDR3 is TGTGCCAGCAGCTTTCAGCGGGGGCACCAAGAGACCCAGTACTTC.

This rearrangement joins TRBV27 to TRBJ1-1; TRBD1 might be the D (6 bases). Germline V CDR1 and CDR2: MNHEY, SMNVEV (reference sequence). V was cut by 10 bases and J by 2 bases, with 14 bases left in between. The CDR3 contains 13 residues. For the CDR3, the DNA is TGTGCCACCTCCGGACAGCCCAACACTGAAGCTTTCTTT. This translates into CATSGQPNTEAFF.

V and J are TRBV19 and TRBJ1-2; 8 bases fit TRBD1. V shed 6 bases and J 6 bases; nucleotides not matched to a gene: 15. CDR1 and CDR2 (germline): LNHDA, SQIVND (reference sequence). This CDR3 is built from 16 residues. The CDR3 sequence: CASRPQQGEGFDGYTF. The CDR3 nucleotides are TGTGCCAGTAGGCCCCAACAGGGGGAAGGCTTTGATGGCTACACCTTC.

This clone was detected a few times. The chain has TRBV6-6 and TRBJ1-1; TRBD1 is a possible D gene (6 bases). Germline CDR1 reads MNHNY; CDR2 reads SVGAGI (reference sequence). This CDR3 is built from 14 residues. The V end lost 4 bases, the J end lost 1 base, and 10 bases lay between the germline ends. The CDR3 protein is CASSLGQPNTEAFF. The CDR3 region has the DNA TGTGCCAGCAGTTTAGGACAGCCGAACACTGAAGCTTTCTTT.

This clone was detected ten times or more. The rearrangement joins TRBV30 to TRBJ1-1, with D uncertain. V was trimmed by 4 bases and J by 1 base, leaving 7 bases between them. This CDR3 is built from 12 residues. Germline V gene lookup returns CDR1 GTSNPN and CDR2 SVGIG (reference sequence). The CDR3 DNA sequence: TGTGCCTGGATGGGAGGGAACACTGAAGCTTTCTTT. It is translated as CAWMGGNTEAFF.

This clone was observed a handful of times. The CDR3 nucleotides read TGCGCCAGCAGCTGGGGAGGACAGGCCGACTCTGGAAACACCATATATTTT. Its translation: CASSWGGQADSGNTIYF. This chain joins TRBV5-1 and TRBJ1-3; TRBD1 agrees at 7 bases. This CDR3 contains 17 residues. Trimming cost V 3 bases and J 0 bases; bases outside gene matches: 9. CDR1 SGHRS and CDR2 YFSETQ come from the germline V gene.

This rearrangement joins TRBV11-2 to TRBJ2-2, with D possibly TRBD1 on 8 matching bases. Germline-derived CDR1 and CDR2 are SGHAT and FQNNGV. The CDR3 is 13 residues long. V shed 5 bases and J shed 8 bases, with 12 bases lying between them. In DNA, the CDR3 is TGTGCCAGCAGCAACAGGGGGGGAGGGGAGCTGTTTTTT. This codes for CASSNRGGGELFF. Looking up the rest from reference TRBV11-2 and TRBJ2-2 gives the full variable domain: EAGVAQSPRYKIIEKRQSVAFWCNPISGHATLYWYQQILGQGPKLLIQFQNNGVVDDSQLPKDRFSAERLKGVDSTLKIQPAKLEDSAVYLCASSNRGGGELFFGEGSRLTVL.

This clone has ten or more counts. J is TRBJ2-2 and V is TRBV5-6; no clear D. This CDR3 comprises 12 residues. Germline values: CDR1 SGHDT, CDR2 YYEEEE. V gave up 1 base and J gave up 7 bases, with 5 bases separating them. CDR3 region: CASSLSVGELFF. CDR3 coding DNA: TGTGCCAGCAGCTTGTCAGTCGGGGAGCTGTTTTTT.

This clone showed up just a few times. In the same sample, other DNA sequences code for this CDR3. CDR3 DNA sequence: TGCGCCAGCAGCTTGGGACAGCTCCAAGAGACCCAGTACTTC. It yields the protein CASSLGQLQETQYF. The V and J genes are TRBV5-1 and TRBJ2-5, with D tentatively TRBD1 (5 bases). Between the trimmed V and J ends, which lost 0 bases and 1 base, there was a span of 7 bases. The CDR3 is 14 amino acids. Germline-derived CDR1 and CDR2 are SGHRS and YFSETQ.

This chain links TRBV7-2 with TRBJ2-7; 7 nucleotides align to TRBD1. V dropped 2 bases and J dropped 1; count of bases not matched to a gene: 2. CDR3 size: 14 residues. Germline CDR1 is SGHTA and CDR2 is FQGNSA. CDR3 loop: CASSLSGQSYEQYF. In DNA, the CDR3 is TGTGCCAGCAGCTTATCGGGACAGTCCTACGAGCAGTACTTC.

This clone was observed a handful of times. This chain joins TRBV5-1 and TRBJ2-1; 8 bases fit TRBD2. The length of the CDR3 is 15 residues. Germline V lookup: CDR1 SGHRS, CDR2 YFSETQ. Trimming took 0 bases from V and 6 from J; bases not matched to a gene: 5. The CDR3: CASSLAPGLGNEQFF. For the CDR3, the DNA is TGCGCCAGCAGCTTGGCCCCGGGACTAGGCAATGAGCAGTTCTTC.

This clone has only a few counts. Within the sample, other DNA sequences also encode this same CDR3. V gene TRBV11-2 combines with J gene TRBJ2-7, with 10 bases fitting TRBD2. CDR3 length: 16 amino acids. Trimming at V came to 5 bases and at J to 2 bases, leaving 9 bases not matched to a gene. Germline CDR1 is SGHAT and CDR2 is FQNNGV. The DNA for the CDR3 is TGTGCCAGCAGCCCCCTTCAGCGGGGGGGACCCTACGAGCAGTACTTC. This gives the protein CASSPLQRGGPYEQYF.

The chain combines TRBV9 with TRBJ1-2; D perhaps matches TRBD1 (6 bases). Trimming removed 0 bases from V and 4 bases from J, with 16 bases in between. The germline V gene has CDR1 SGDLS and CDR2 YYNGEE. The CDR3 loop spans 16 amino acids. CDR3 nucleotide sequence: TGTGCCAGCAGCGTAGGAGACGGGGGGCCCAGCTATGGCTACACCTTC. This gives the protein CASSVGDGGPSYGYTF.

In this sample, this clone turned up a few times. The DNA for the CDR3 is TGCGCCAGCAGCATCCAGCGGGGGCCACAAGAGACCCAGTACTTC. This sequence encodes CASSIQRGPQETQYF. The rearrangement links TRBV5-1 to TRBJ2-5; 8 nucleotides agree with TRBD2. The germline V gene has CDR1 SGHRS and CDR2 YFSETQ. The CDR3 has 15 residues. The ends lost 4 bases at V and 2 bases at J; junction bases unmatched: 7.

In this sample, this clone turned up a few times. The chain carries TRBV7-9 and TRBJ2-7; 8 nucleotides line up with TRBD1. The J segment lost 7 bases and the V segment lost 1 base, leaving 12 bases of the junction unmatched. There are 16 residues in the CDR3. The germline V gene has CDR1 SEHNR and CDR2 FQNEAQ (reference sequence). CDR3 protein: CASSLETGARIREQYF. Here the CDR3 DNA reads TGTGCCAGCAGCTTAGAGACAGGGGCCAGGATAAGGGAGCAGTACTTC.

This clone was recorded a few times. The rearrangement uses TRBV5-4 and TRBJ2-1, with 11 bases identical to TRBD2. The CDR3 is 16 residues long. Germline values: CDR1 SGHNT, CDR2 YYREEE (reference sequence). V was clipped by 2 bases and J by 4 bases; unmatched bases: 5. CDR3 sequence (DNA): TGTGCCAGCAGCTTAATAGCGGGGGGGAAATACAATGAGCAGTTCTTC. Residues: CASSLIAGGKYNEQFF.

This clone was seen a handful of times. This chain connects TRBV7-9 to TRBJ2-1; 11 nucleotides agree with TRBD1. Trimming at V came to 5 bases and at J to 4 bases, leaving 4 bases not matched to a gene. Germline V CDR1 and CDR2: SEHNR, FQNEAQ (reference sequence). The CDR3 covers 15 residues. The CDR3 is CASSAGQGAYNEQFF. CDR3 nucleotide sequence: TGTGCCAGCAGCGCCGGACAGGGGGCGTACAATGAGCAGTTCTTC.

This clone was counted a few times. V usage is TRBV6-4 and J usage is TRBJ2-3; TRBD1 agrees at 8 bases. The V gene's germline CDR1 is MRHNA and CDR2 SNTAGT. This CDR3 contains 13 residues. V lost 4 bases, J lost 3 bases, and 0 bases stayed unmatched. The CDR3 protein is CASSGTGTDTQYF. The DNA of the CDR3 is TGTGCCAGCAGTGGGACAGGGACAGATACGCAGTATTTT.

This clone was observed a handful of times. The chain combines TRBV5-1 with TRBJ1-5; 9 bases agree with TRBD1. CDR1 is SGHRS, CDR2 YFSETQ, per germline. After removal of 0 bases from V and 7 bases from J, the junction contained 5 bases not matched to a gene. The CDR3 consists of 15 residues. For the CDR3, the DNA is TGCGCCAGCAGCTTGGGGGACAGGGAATTGCAGCCCCAGCATTTT. Translating it yields CASSLGDRELQPQHF.

In its sample, this clone was seen a few times. The chain uses TRBV27 and TRBJ2-1; D possibly corresponds to TRBD1 (5 bases). The V and J ends lost 4 bases and 9 bases respectively, with 13 bases between them. The CDR3 has 13 residues. Looked up from germline, CDR1 is MNHEY and CDR2 is SMNVEV (reference sequence). CDR3 DNA sequence: TGTGCCAGCAGTTATTGGGGAAGGGGTGAGCAGTTCTTC. The encoded protein is CASSYWGRGEQFF.

There are a few counts of this clone. The CDR3, as DNA: TGTGCCAGCAGTCCAAAGCGGGGCACAGAGACCCAGTACTTC. This translates into CASSPKRGTETQYF. The rearrangement joins TRBV27 to TRBJ2-5; the match to TRBD2 covers 7 bases. Germline CDR1 MNHEY, CDR2 SMNVEV (reference sequence). The CDR3 has 14 residues. Losses at the gene ends were 5 bases for V and 4 bases for J; bases not matched to a gene: 7.

This clone was counted between two and nine times. This rearrangement joins TRBV7-2 to TRBJ2-5; TRBD2 might be the D (5 bases). Trimming cost V 4 bases and J 5 bases, with 17 bases left between them. The CDR3 has 15 residues. CDR1 and CDR2 from the germline V gene are SGHTA and FQGNSA. The CDR3 sequence: CASSSMKLVAETQYF. CDR3 nucleotides: TGTGCCAGCAGCTCCATGAAATTGGTAGCGGAGACCCAGTACTTC.

This clone was picked up a small number of times. The chain uses TRBV18 and TRBJ1-5; D uncertain. Deletions cut 6 bases from V and 1 base from J, with 7 bases between. Germline values: CDR1 KGHSH, CDR2 LQKENI. The CDR3 runs to 13 residues. Here the CDR3 reads CASSPLSNQPQHF. CDR3 sequence (DNA): TGTGCCAGCTCCCCGTTGAGCAATCAGCCCCAGCATTTT.

The chain has TRBV6-5 and TRBJ2-7, with 7 nucleotides matching TRBD1. Germline CDR1 is MNHEY and CDR2 is SVGAGI. This CDR3 is 15 amino acids long. With V trimmed by 0 bases and J by 1 base, 3 bases remained unmatched. CDR3 sequence reads: CASSYSTGMSYEQYF. The CDR3 nucleotides read TGTGCCAGCAGTTACTCGACAGGGATGTCCTACGAGCAGTACTTC.

V is TRBV4-3 and J is TRBJ1-3, with D perhaps TRBD1 (6 bases). V was pared by 4 bases and J by 1 base, with 8 bases between. The V gene's germline CDR1 is LGHNA and CDR2 YSLEER. The CDR3 has 14 residues. This chain's CDR3 is CASSPGQSGNTIYF. In nucleotides, the CDR3 is TGCGCCAGCAGCCCAGGACAGTCTGGAAACACCATATATTTT.

The table lists this clone with a few counts. One junction end disagrees with the germline gene, perhaps due to a read error. The chain carries TRBV27 and TRBJ1-5; D perhaps matches TRBD1 (6 bases). The CDR3 sequence is 14 residues long. The germline V gene encodes CDR1 MNHEY and CDR2 SMNVEV (reference sequence). The CDR3 bases are TGTGCCAGCAGACCGACAGGTAGCAGTCAGCCCCAGCATTTT. The encoded protein is CASRPTGSSQPQHF.